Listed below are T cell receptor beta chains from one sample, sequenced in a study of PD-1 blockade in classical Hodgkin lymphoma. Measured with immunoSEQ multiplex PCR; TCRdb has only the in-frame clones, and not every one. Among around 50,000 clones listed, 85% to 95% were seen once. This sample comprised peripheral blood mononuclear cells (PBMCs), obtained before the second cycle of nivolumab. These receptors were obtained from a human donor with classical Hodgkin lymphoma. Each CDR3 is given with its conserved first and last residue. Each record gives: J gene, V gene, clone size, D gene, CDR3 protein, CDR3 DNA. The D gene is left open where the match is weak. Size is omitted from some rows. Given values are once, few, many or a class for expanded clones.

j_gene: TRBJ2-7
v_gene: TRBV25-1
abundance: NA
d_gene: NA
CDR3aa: CASRDDRWAGEQYF
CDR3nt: TGTGCCAGCAGGGACGACAGGTGGGCGGGAGAGCAGTACTTC

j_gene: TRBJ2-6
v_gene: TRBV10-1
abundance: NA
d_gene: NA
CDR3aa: CASSESRVRRANVLTF
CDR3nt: TGCGCCAGCAGTGAGTCGCGGGTTAGGAGGGCCAACGTCCTGACTTTC

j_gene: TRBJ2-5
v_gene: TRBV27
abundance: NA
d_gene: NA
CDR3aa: CASSSERALMGGLQETQYF
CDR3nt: TGTGCCAGCAGTTCGGAGCGGGCCTTAATGGGGGGCCTACAAGAGACCCAGTACTTC

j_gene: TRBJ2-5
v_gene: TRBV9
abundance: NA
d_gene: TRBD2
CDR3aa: CASSGPSGGEETQYF
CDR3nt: TGTGCCAGCAGCGGACCTAGCGGGGGAGAAGAGACCCAGTACTTC

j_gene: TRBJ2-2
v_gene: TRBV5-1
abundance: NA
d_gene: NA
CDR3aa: CASSLLGPTGNTGELFF
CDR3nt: TGCGCCAGCAGTCTCCTCGGCCCTACAGGGAACACCGGGGAGCTGTTTTTT

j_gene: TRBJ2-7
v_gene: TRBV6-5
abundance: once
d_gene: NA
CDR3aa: CASSGNYEQYF
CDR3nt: TGTGCCAGCAGTGGGAACTACGAGCAGTACTTC

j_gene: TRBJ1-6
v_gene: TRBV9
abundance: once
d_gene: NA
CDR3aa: CASSDCSVATSSYNSPLHF
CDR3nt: TGTGCCAGCAGCGATTGTTCAGTCGCTACAAGCTCCTATAATTCACCCCTCCACTTT

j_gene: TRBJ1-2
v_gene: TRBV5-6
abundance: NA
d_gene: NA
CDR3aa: CASSPSGGQGGYGYTF
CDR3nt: TGTGCCAGCAGCCCCTCCGGGGGGCAGGGCGGCTATGGCTACACCTTC

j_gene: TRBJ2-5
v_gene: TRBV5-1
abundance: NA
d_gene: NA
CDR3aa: CASSLSLYQETQYF
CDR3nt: TGCGCCAGCAGCTTGTCCCTGTACCAAGAGACCCAGTACTTC

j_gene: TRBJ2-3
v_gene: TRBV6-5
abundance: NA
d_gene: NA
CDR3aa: CASSYQHTQYF
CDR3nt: TGTGCCAGCAGTTACCAGCATACGCAGTATTTT

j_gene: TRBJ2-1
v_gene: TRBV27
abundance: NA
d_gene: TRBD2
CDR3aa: CASSLAGLYNEQFF
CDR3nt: TGTGCCAGCAGTCTAGCGGGGTTATACAATGAGCAGTTCTTC

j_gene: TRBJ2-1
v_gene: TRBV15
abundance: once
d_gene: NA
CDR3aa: CATSREPYPGHNEQFF
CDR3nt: TGTGCCACCAGCAGAGAACCCTATCCAGGTCACAATGAGCAGTTCTTC

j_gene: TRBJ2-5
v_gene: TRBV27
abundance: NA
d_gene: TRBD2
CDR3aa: CASSSSPAGLQETQYF
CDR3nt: TGTGCCAGCAGTTCCTCGCCAGCGGGGTTACAAGAGACCCAGTACTTC

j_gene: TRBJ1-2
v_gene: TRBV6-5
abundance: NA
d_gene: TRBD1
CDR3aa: CASSYSGQGRDGYTF
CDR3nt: TGTGCCAGCAGTTACTCGGGACAGGGAAGAGATGGCTACACCTTC

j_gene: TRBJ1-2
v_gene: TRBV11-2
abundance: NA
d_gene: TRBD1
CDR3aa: CASSPGTAYGYTF
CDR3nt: TGTGCCAGCAGCCCCGGGACAGCCTATGGCTACACCTTC

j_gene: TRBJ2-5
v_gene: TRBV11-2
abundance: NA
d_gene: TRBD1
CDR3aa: CASSSAGQGQETQYF
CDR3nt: TGTGCCAGCAGCTCCGCAGGACAGGGACAAGAGACCCAGTACTTC

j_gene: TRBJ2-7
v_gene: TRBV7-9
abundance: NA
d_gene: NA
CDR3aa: CASSLAESYEQYF
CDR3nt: TGTGCCAGCAGCTTAGCAGAAAGCTACGAGCAGTACTTC

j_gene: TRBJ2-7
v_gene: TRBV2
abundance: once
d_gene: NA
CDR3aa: CASSDSQETATYEQYF
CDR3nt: TGTGCCAGCAGTGATTCCCAAGAGACGGCAACCTACGAGCAGTACTTC

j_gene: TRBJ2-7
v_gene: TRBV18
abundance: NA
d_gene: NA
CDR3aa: CASSPPGTNEQYF
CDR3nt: TGTGCCAGCTCACCACCCGGGACAAACGAGCAGTACTTC

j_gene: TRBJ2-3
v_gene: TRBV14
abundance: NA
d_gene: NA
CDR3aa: CASSHTPMVADTQYF
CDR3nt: TGTGCCAGCAGCCACACACCAATGGTTGCAGATACGCAGTATTTT

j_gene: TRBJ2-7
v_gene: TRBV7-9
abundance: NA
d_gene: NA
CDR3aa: CASSVDWGPEQYF
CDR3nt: TGTGCCAGCAGCGTTGACTGGGGGCCCGAGCAGTACTTC

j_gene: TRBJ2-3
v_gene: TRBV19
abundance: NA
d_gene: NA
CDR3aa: CASSLGADTQYF
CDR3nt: TGTGCCAGTAGTTTAGGGGCAGATACGCAGTATTTT

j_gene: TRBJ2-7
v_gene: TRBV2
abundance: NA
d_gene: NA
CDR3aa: CASSVGLTTGHQTYEQYF
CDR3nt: TGTGCCAGCAGTGTTGGCCTCACCACGGGACACCAGACCTACGAGCAGTACTTC

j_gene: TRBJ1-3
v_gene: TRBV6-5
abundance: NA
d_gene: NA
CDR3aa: CASSDRGNTIYF
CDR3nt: TGTGCCAGCAGTGATAGAGGAAACACCATATATTTT

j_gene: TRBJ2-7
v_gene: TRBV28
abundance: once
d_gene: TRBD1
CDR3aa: CASTLRTGSFYEQYF
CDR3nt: TGTGCCAGCACCCTCCGGACAGGGAGTTTCTACGAGCAGTACTTC

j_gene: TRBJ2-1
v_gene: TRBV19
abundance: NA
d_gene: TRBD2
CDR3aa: CASKVAGAPNEQFF
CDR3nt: TGTGCCAGTAAGGTGGCGGGAGCACCCAATGAGCAGTTCTTC